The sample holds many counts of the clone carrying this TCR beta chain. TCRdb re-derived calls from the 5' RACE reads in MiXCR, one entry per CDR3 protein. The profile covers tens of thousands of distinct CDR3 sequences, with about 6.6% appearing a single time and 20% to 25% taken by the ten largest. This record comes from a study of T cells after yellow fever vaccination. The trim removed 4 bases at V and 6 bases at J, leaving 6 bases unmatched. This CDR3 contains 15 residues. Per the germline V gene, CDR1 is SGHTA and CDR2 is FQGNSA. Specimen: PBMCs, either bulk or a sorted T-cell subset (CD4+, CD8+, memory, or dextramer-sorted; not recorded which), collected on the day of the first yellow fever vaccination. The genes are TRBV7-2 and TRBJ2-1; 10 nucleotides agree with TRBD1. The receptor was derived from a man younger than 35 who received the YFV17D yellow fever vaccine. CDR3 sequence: CASSSTGTGVNEQFF. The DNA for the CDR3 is TGTGCCAGCAGCTCCACCGGGACAGGGGTCAATGAGCAGTTCTTC. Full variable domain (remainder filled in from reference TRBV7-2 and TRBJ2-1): GAGVSQSPSNKVTEKGKDVELRCDPISGHTALYWYRQSLGQGLEFLIYFQGNSAPDKSGLPSDRFSAERTGGSVSTLTIQRTQQEDSAVYLCASSSTGTGVNEQFFGPGTRLTVL.